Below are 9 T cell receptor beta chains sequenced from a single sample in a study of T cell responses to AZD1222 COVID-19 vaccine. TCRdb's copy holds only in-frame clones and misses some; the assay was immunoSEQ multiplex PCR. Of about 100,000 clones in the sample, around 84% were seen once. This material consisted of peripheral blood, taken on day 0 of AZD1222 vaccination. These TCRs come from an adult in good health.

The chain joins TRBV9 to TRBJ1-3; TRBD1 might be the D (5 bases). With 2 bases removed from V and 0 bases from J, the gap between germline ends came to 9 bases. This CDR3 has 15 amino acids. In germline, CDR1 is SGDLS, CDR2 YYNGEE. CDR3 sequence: CASSVQGVSGNTIYF. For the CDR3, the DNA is TGTGCCAGCAGCGTTCAGGGAGTCTCTGGAAACACCATATATTTT. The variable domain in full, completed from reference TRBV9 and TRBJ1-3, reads DSGVTQTPKHLITATGQRVTLRCSPRSGDLSVYWYQQSLDQGLQFLIQYYNGEERAKGNILERFSAQQFPDLHSELNLSSLELGDSALYFCASSVQGVSGNTIYFGEGSWLTVV.

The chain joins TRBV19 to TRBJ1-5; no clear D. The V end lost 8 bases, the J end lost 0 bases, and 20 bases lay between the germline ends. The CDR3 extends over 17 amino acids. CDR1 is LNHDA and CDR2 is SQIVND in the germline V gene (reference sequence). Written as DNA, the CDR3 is TGTGCCAGTCTGGGGTCTGGGCGGACTTATAGCAATCAGCCCCAGCATTTT. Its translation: CASLGSGRTYSNQPQHF.

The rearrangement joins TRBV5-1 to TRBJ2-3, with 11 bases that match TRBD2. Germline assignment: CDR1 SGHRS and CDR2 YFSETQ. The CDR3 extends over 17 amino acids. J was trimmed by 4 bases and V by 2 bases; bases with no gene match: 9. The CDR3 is CASSFASGRFFADTQYF. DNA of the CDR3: TGCGCCAGCAGCTTTGCTAGCGGGAGGTTTTTCGCAGATACGCAGTATTTT.

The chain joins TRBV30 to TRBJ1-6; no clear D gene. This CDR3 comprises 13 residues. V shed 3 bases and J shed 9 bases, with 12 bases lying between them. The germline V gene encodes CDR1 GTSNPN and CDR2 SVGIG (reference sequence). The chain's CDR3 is CAWRGPPSSPLHF. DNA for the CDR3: TGTGCCTGGAGAGGACCCCCTAGTTCACCCCTCCACTTT.

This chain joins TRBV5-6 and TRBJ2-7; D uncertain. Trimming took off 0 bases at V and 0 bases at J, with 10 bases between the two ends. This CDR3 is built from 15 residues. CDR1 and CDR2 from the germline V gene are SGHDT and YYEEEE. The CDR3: CASSLVALSSYEQYF. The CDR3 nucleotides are TGTGCCAGCAGCTTGGTAGCTCTGAGCTCCTACGAGCAGTACTTC.

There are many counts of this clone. The CDR3 spells CASSQDQGNRGRNGYTF. CDR3 nucleotides: TGCGCCAGCAGCCAAGATCAAGGGAACAGGGGAAGGAATGGCTACACCTTC. The chain joins TRBV4-3 to TRBJ1-2; 7 bases are shared with TRBD1. Looked up from germline, CDR1 is LGHNA and CDR2 is YSLEER. Losses at the gene ends were 0 bases for V and 6 bases for J; bases not matched to a gene: 13. The CDR3 spans 17 residues.

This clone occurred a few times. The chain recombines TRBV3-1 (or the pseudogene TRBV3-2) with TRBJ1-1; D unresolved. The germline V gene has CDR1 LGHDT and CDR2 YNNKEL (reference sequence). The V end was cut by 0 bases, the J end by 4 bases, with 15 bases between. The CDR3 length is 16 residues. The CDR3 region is CASSQDLRAIGTEAFF. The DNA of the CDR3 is TGTGCCAGCAGCCAAGATCTAAGGGCAATTGGCACTGAAGCTTTCTTT.

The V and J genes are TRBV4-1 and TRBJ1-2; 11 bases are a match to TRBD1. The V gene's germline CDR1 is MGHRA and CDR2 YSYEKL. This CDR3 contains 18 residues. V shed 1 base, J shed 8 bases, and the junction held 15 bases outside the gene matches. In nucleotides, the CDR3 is TGCGCCAGCAGCCAAGTCCTTCGTCGGGGACAGGGGGTTGAGGGCTACACCTTC. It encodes CASSQVLRRGQGVEGYTF.

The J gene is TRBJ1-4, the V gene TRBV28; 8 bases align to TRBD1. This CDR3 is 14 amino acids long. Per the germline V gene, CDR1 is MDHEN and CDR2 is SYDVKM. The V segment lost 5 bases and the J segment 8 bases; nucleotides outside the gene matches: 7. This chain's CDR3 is CASSPTGVREKLFF. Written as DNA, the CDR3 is TGTGCCAGCAGTCCGACAGGGGTGAGAGAAAAACTGTTTTTT.